There are a few counts of the clone carrying this T cell receptor (beta chain). The sample comes from a study of post-analysis software for immune sequencing data. Incorporated into the TCR beta cDNA libraries were unique molecular identifiers, which served to reduce PCR and sequencing biases. A single record per CDR3 protein comes from TCRdb applying MiXCR to the PCR reads. The repertoire holds around 500,000 distinct CDR3 sequences, around 31% seen once, with 6% in the top ten. The clonotype originates from a girl aged 2-17 years with multiple sclerosis. Sequencing used blood.

Here the CDR3 DNA reads TGCAGTGCTAGAGTTAGAGCCACTGAAGCTTTCTTT. It yields the protein CSARVRATEAFF. This sequence joins TRBV20-1 and TRBJ1-1; D gene uncertain. The V and J ends lost 1 base and 4 bases respectively, with 7 bases between them. Germline CDR1 reads DFQATT; CDR2 reads SNEGSKA (reference sequence). The CDR3 is made up of 12 amino acids.